This TCR beta chain was retrieved from a study of T cells in Graves' hyperthyroidism and ophthalmopathy. As for the study in general: Blood was drawn when the patient was first diagnosed and still untreated. Study observations and caveats: Ophthalmopathy was distinguished from stable hyperthyroidism by 13 V-J signatures.

Amplification targeted TCR beta CDR3 regions from RNA transcripts. TCR CDR3 regions were first amplified by RT-PCR with HTBI primers. TCRdb reanalysed the multiplex PCR reads using MiXCR and keeps one entry per CDR3 protein. The sample lists around 350,000 distinct CDR3 sequences; approximately 25% were seen once. CDR3 length: 15 amino acids. J lost 5 bases, V lost 6 bases, and 10 bases had no gene match. The germline V gene has CDR1 LGHDT and CDR2 YNNKEL (reference sequence). Points on this clonotype: Its antigen is as yet unknown.

This sequence was found in a man aged 45-65 years with Graves' hyperthyroidism. This chain connects TRBV3-1 to TRBJ2-5, with 9 nucleotides matching TRBD1. What was sequenced was blood. This CDR3 reads CASRTTGTGWETQYF. The CDR3 coding sequence is TGTGCCAGCAGGACCACCGGGACAGGGTGGGAGACCCAGTACTTC.